Listed below are T cell receptor beta chains from one sample, sequenced in a study of regulatory T cells in long-lasting Graves disease. Each CDR3 protein is one row after TCRdb ran MiXCR on the multiplex PCR reads. Among hundreds of thousands of distinct CDR3 sequences, approximately 13% were seen once, and the ten largest hold approximately 9.3%. The sample was also reused in another study, on T cells in Graves' hyperthyroidism and ophthalmopathy.

The sample was peripheral blood mononuclear cells (PBMCs), taken at new diagnosis, from a patient treated with antithyroid drugs. These receptors originate from a man between 25 and 39 years old with Graves disease. Both conserved end residues are part of each CDR3. The D gene is left open where the match is weak. Not every row has a clone size; where given, it reads once, few, many or a size class.

V gene	clone size	J gene	D gene	CDR3 DNA	CDR3 protein
TRBV10-1	many	TRBJ2-1	.	TGCGCCAGCAGTGAGTCGTGGGATCGCTCCTACAATGAGCAGTTCTTC	CASSESWDRSYNEQFF
TRBV20-1	.	TRBJ1-5	.	TGCAGTGCTCATGACAGCAATCAGCCCCAGCATTTT	CSAHDSNQPQHF
TRBV19	few	TRBJ1-5	.	TGTGCCAGTAACCGGGGCTACAATCAGCCCCAGCATTTT	CASNRGYNQPQHF
TRBV29-1	few	TRBJ2-7	TRBD2	TGCAGCATCCGGGGGGAACTCTACGAGCAGTACTTC	CSIRGELYEQYF
TRBV30	many	TRBJ1-2	.	TGTGCCTGGAGAACAGGGACCTATGGCTACACCTTC	CAWRTGTYGYTF
TRBV29-1	many	TRBJ1-1	TRBD1	TGCAGCGTTACCGGGACAGGAAACACTGAAGCTTTCTTT	CSVTGTGNTEAFF
TRBV5-1	many	TRBJ2-3	TRBD1	TGCGCCAGCTGGGACAGCTCAGATACGCAGTATTTT	CASWDSSDTQYF
TRBV7-2	many	TRBJ2-1	.	TGTGCCAGCAGCTTAACCCGGCGATTTTCGGGTGAGCAGTTCTTC	CASSLTRRFSGEQFF
TRBV4-1	.	TRBJ1-1	.	TGCGCCAGCAGCCTCAAGGACTCTCACACTGAAGCTTTCTTT	CASSLKDSHTEAFF
TRBV5-4	many	TRBJ2-1	.	TGTGCCAGCAGCTTGGGAGGCGTCACCGCCTACAATGAGCAGTTCTTC	CASSLGGVTAYNEQFF
TRBV27	many	TRBJ1-1	TRBD1	TGTGCCAGCAGCGGGACAGGGGAGACTGAAGCTTTCTTT	CASSGTGETEAFF
TRBV7-9	few	TRBJ2-6	.	TGTGCCAGCAGCCCCAAGTTGGGGGCTGGGGCCAACGTCCTGACTTTC	CASSPKLGAGANVLTF
TRBV9	many	TRBJ2-7	TRBD2	TGTGCCAGCAGCACAGGACTAGTCTCGTCCTACGAGCAGTACTTC	CASSTGLVSSYEQYF
TRBV2	many	TRBJ2-3	.	TGTGCCAGCAGTCGGATTAGCACAGATACGCAGTATTTT	CASSRISTDTQYF
TRBV5-4	few	TRBJ2-5	.	TGTGCCGGCAGCTTTTGGGGTGAGACCCAGTACTTC	CAGSFWGETQYF
TRBV27	.	TRBJ2-7	TRBD2	TGTGCCAGCAGTTCGCTAGCGGGAGGGGAAGGCTACGAGCAGTACTTC	CASSSLAGGEGYEQYF
TRBV9	.	TRBJ1-3	.	TGTGCCAGCAGCGTAGGACCTTTCTCTGGAAACACCATATATTTT	CASSVGPFSGNTIYF
TRBV30	many	TRBJ1-4	.	TGTGCCTGGAGTTTCGGTTTTACAACTAATGAAAAACTGTTTTTT	CAWSFGFTTNEKLFF
TRBV11-2	.	TRBJ2-1	.	TGTGCCAGCAGCTTAGGCCACGACTACAATGAGCAGTTCTTC	CASSLGHDYNEQFF
TRBV18	.	TRBJ1-5	TRBD1	TGTGCCAGCTCACCGGGACAGGGGATCAGTCAGCCCCAGCATTTT	CASSPGQGISQPQHF
TRBV20-1	.	TRBJ1-2	TRBD1	TGCAGTGCGGTACCGGGACAGGGGTTTCTTAACTATGGCTACACCTTC	CSAVPGQGFLNYGYTF
TRBV7-9	.	TRBJ1-6	.	TGTGCCAGCAGCTTACAGGGGTCCGTTTCACCCCTCCACTTT	CASSLQGSVSPLHF
TRBV12-3/TRBV12-4	many	TRBJ2-3	TRBD2	TGTGCCAGCAGTGGGACTAGCGGGATGACAGATACGCAGTATTTT	CASSGTSGMTDTQYF
TRBV11-2	many	TRBJ2-3	TRBD2	TGTGCCAGCAGCTTGTGGACTAGCGGGCCAGATACGCAGTATTTT	CASSLWTSGPDTQYF
TRBV27	many	TRBJ2-7	TRBD2	TGTGCCAGCAGCAAAAGGAGCTTAGCGGGAGGGCTAGCCTACGAGCAGTACTTC	CASSKRSLAGGLAYEQYF
TRBV7-8	.	TRBJ2-5	.	TGTGCCAGCTCGCCTAGACAGGCCACGGGGGAGACCCAGTACTTC	CASSPRQATGETQYF
TRBV4-2	few	TRBJ2-7	.	TGTGCCAGCAGCCAAGACGGGGTGGAGCAGTACTTC	CASSQDGVEQYF
TRBV20-1	many	TRBJ1-2	.	TGCAGTGCTTCTAAGGCCATCCTTGACTATGGCTACACCTTC	CSASKAILDYGYTF
TRBV5-1	few	TRBJ2-5	TRBD2	TGCGCCAGTGACCCGGGACTAGCGGGAGGGCCGGAGACCCAGTACTTC	CASDPGLAGGPETQYF
TRBV19	many	TRBJ2-3	TRBD1	TGTGCCAGTACCGGGACAGGGGAGGCAGATACGCAGTATTTT	CASTGTGEADTQYF
TRBV15	.	TRBJ2-2	.	TGTGCCACCAGCAGAGATTTAATTTTGACTGGGGAGCTGTTTTTT	CATSRDLILTGELFF
TRBV7-8	many	TRBJ2-1	TRBD2	TGTGCCAGCTTCTCGCTAGCGGGAGGAAATGAGCAGTTCTTC	CASFSLAGGNEQFF
TRBV5-1	.	TRBJ2-5	TRBD2	TGCGCCAGCAGCCCGACTAGCGTATACCAAGAGACCCAGTACTTC	CASSPTSVYQETQYF
TRBV10-1	few	TRBJ2-1	TRBD2	TGCGCCAGCAGTGAGGACCTAGCGGGACCAAATGAGCAGTTCTTC	CASSEDLAGPNEQFF
TRBV28	many	TRBJ2-1	TRBD2	TGTGCCAGCAGGTTGACTAGCGGGAAGACGGGGGATGAGCAGTTCTTC	CASRLTSGKTGDEQFF
TRBV12-3/TRBV12-4	many	TRBJ2-1	.	TGTGCCAGCAAGGGACAGACTATAGCGGGGCGACCTAGCAACTACAATGAGCAGTTCTTC	CASKGQTIAGRPSNYNEQFF
TRBV7-3	many	TRBJ2-7	TRBD1	TGTGCCAGCAGCTTAAGGACAGGGGGAGGCGAGCAGTACTTC	CASSLRTGGGEQYF
TRBV20-1	many	TRBJ2-1	.	TGCAGTGCTAGTTTCCGGGATGAGCAGTTCTTC	CSASFRDEQFF
TRBV7-2	many	TRBJ2-7	TRBD2	TGTGCCAGCAGCTTTAGCGGGGGGGGAGCCTACGAGCAGTACTTC	CASSFSGGGAYEQYF
TRBV2	many	TRBJ2-3	.	TGTGCCAGCAGTCCAGAAGATACGCAGTATTTT	CASSPEDTQYF
TRBV18	few	TRBJ2-7	TRBD1	TGTGCCAGCTCCGCCGGGACAGAGAACTACGAGCAGTACTTC	CASSAGTENYEQYF
TRBV2	many	TRBJ2-2	.	TGTGCCAGCAGTGAAACAGGGGGGGAGAGCACCGGGGAGCTGTTTTTT	CASSETGGESTGELFF
TRBV7-2	.	TRBJ1-5	.	TGTGCCAGCAGCCCTCAGAGGAATCAGCCCCAGCATTTT	CASSPQRNQPQHF
TRBV12-5	.	TRBJ2-7	.	TGTGCTAGTGGTTTGCAAGGCTCCTACGAGCAGTACTTC	CASGLQGSYEQYF
TRBV20-1	many	TRBJ2-3	TRBD2	TGCAGTGCTGACGCTCTAGCGGGAGATGGAGATACGCAGTATTTT	CSADALAGDGDTQYF
TRBV11-2	many	TRBJ1-3	TRBD1	TGTGCCAGCAGCCCCCGAAGAGGGACAGACACCATATATTTT	CASSPRRGTDTIYF
TRBV28	many	TRBJ2-3	.	TGTGCCAGCAGTTTCGGCGTTGGGGGCACAGATACGCAGTATTTT	CASSFGVGGTDTQYF
TRBV7-9	.	TRBJ1-1	.	TGTGCCAGCAGCCTAACGCCCGGGAACACTGAAGCTTTCTTT	CASSLTPGNTEAFF
TRBV7-2	.	TRBJ2-7	.	TGTGCCAGCAGCTTAGAGGGGTCCTATGCGGGGCACGAGCAGTACTTC	CASSLEGSYAGHEQYF
TRBV6-2/TRBV6-3	.	TRBJ2-2	.	TGTGCCAGCAGAATCCCGACCGGGGAGCCGTTTTTT	CASRIPTGEPFF
TRBV7-8	many	TRBJ2-7	TRBD1	TGTGCCAGCAGCCACAGGGGCCGGGATCCGGACGAGCAGTACTTC	CASSHRGRDPDEQYF
TRBV27	few	TRBJ1-2	TRBD1	TGTGCCAGCAGTTTCGCACCACAGGGGAGCTATGGCTACACCTTC	CASSFAPQGSYGYTF
TRBV28	many	TRBJ2-7	TRBD1	TGTGCCACCTTGTCGGACAGGGGGCATTACGAGCAGTACTTC	CATLSDRGHYEQYF
TRBV30	many	TRBJ2-2	.	TGTGCCTGGAGTGTAGTGGGGCGGAAAGGGGCCGGGGAGCTGTTTTTT	CAWSVVGRKGAGELFF
TRBV19	.	TRBJ2-1	TRBD1	TGTGCCAGTAGTATAGACTCCGGACAGGGCCTGAATGAGCAGTTCTTC	CASSIDSGQGLNEQFF
TRBV7-2	many	TRBJ2-1	.	TGTGCCAGCAGCTTAAGTAGAAATGAGCAGTTCTTC	CASSLSRNEQFF
TRBV10-1	few	TRBJ2-3	.	TGCGCCAGCAGCGCGCTCAACCCCCGCACGGATACGCAGTATTTT	CASSALNPRTDTQYF
TRBV12-3/TRBV12-4	many	TRBJ2-6	TRBD1	TGTGCCAGCACAAGGGACAGGGCGGGTGCTGGGGCCAACGTCCTGACTTTC	CASTRDRAGAGANVLTF
TRBV2	many	TRBJ2-5	TRBD1	TGTGCCAAACAGGGGTTGGGGGAGACCCAGTACTTC	CAKQGLGETQYF
TRBV6-1	many	TRBJ2-7	.	TGTGCCAGCGTCGGCCCCTACGAGCAGTACTTC	CASVGPYEQYF